This entry is about one TCR beta chain. The antigen is not known. This sample is drawn from a study of STAT5B mutations in CD4+ large granular lymphocyte leukemia. CDR3 size: 18 residues. The ends lost 2 bases at V and 0 bases at J; junction bases unmatched: 5. Authors' processing steps: Productive clonotypes were detectable down to 2.59 x 10-5 frequency. Profiling relied on immunoSEQ multiplex PCR, and the TCRdb table lists in-frame clones only, not all of them. The D gene and trimming were derived from the DNA, and the V and J assignments and clone size from that table. The sample lists about 30,000 clones; approximately 79% were seen once. Findings of the study overall: Top patient clones used TRBV06 genes more often: 8/27 versus 2/35 in controls. Without putative leukemic clones, patient CD4-sorted repertoires remained more clonal than healthy CD4+ repertoires. The CD4+ versus CD8+ T-LGLL clonality difference may reflect limited sample size.

The clonotype was recovered from a human donor in good health. The chain is built from TRBV5-3 and TRBJ2-5; TRBD2 aligns across 15 bases. TRBV5-3 is annotated as an ORF whose role is uncertain. Sequencing used CD4+ T cells from blood buffy coats. The CDR3 is CARSLSGTSGRNQETQYF. The CDR3 DNA sequence: TGTGCCAGAAGCTTATCCGGGACTAGCGGGAGGAACCAAGAGACCCAGTACTTC.